A single sample is the source of the 20 T cell receptor beta chains below, sequenced in a study of blood T cell repertoires in COVID-19. The protocol was immunoSEQ multiplex PCR, while the TCRdb copy is restricted to in-frame clones and leaves out a portion. In the table there are about 220,000 clones, approximately 82% of which are singletons. The sample was peripheral blood. The receptor source for this set is an elderly woman with acute or convalescent COVID-19.

The chain joins TRBV27 to TRBJ1-2; D is unclear. Germline V gives CDR1 MNHEY, CDR2 SMNVEV (reference sequence). This CDR3 has 13 residues. Trimming stripped 3 bases from V and 5 bases from J, with 10 bases between. The CDR3 reads CASSFRQAYGYTF. DNA of the CDR3: TGTGCCAGCAGTTTCAGGCAGGCGTATGGCTACACCTTC.

V gene TRBV7-2 combines with J gene TRBJ1-2; D call uncertain. This CDR3 spans 12 amino acids. Germline CDR1 and CDR2: SGHTA and FQGNSA. The V end lost 7 bases, the J end lost 5 bases, and 11 bases lay between the germline ends. The CDR3 DNA reads as TGTGCCAGCACCACTCTCCTTTATGGCTACACCTTC. Protein: CASTTLLYGYTF.

A single count supports this clone. The rearrangement links TRBV5-1 to TRBJ1-6; tentative D call: TRBD1 (5 bases). V lost 6 bases and J lost 7, with 14 bases in between. The CDR3 covers 14 residues. Germline CDR1 reads SGHRS; CDR2 reads YFSETQ. CDR3 in amino acids: CASTPDRRNSPLHF. Written as DNA, the CDR3 is TGCGCCAGCACCCCCGACAGAAGAAATTCACCCCTCCACTTT.

The V gene is TRBV3-1 (or the pseudogene TRBV3-2), the J gene TRBJ2-1; TRBD2 matches 10 bases. Germline V gene sequence: CDR1 LGHDT, CDR2 YNNKEL (reference sequence). CDR3 length: 14 amino acids. Trimming cost V 2 bases and J 8 bases; bases outside gene matches: 3. The chain's CDR3 is CASSQSGGAHEQFF. The CDR3 DNA reads TGTGCCAGCAGCCAAAGCGGGGGGGCGCATGAGCAGTTCTTC.

The V and J genes are TRBV4-2 and TRBJ1-1; D not resolved. Germline CDR1 reads LGHNA; CDR2 reads YNFKEQ. Deletions cut 3 bases from V and 5 bases from J, with 28 bases between. CDR3 size: 19 residues. The CDR3 sequence is CASSQDPTSPLKRDTEAFF. In nucleotides, the CDR3 is TGTGCCAGCAGCCAGGACCCGACAAGCCCCCTAAAGCGGGATACTGAAGCTTTCTTT.

The chain has TRBV5-1 and TRBJ1-1; 8 nucleotides agree with TRBD1. Looked up from germline, CDR1 is SGHRS and CDR2 is YFSETQ. This CDR3 has 15 amino acids. The trim removed 0 bases at V and 4 bases at J, leaving 5 bases unmatched. This CDR3 reads CASSLAAGGPTEAFF. CDR3 bases: TGCGCCAGCAGCTTGGCCGCAGGGGGCCCCACTGAAGCTTTCTTT.

The genes are TRBV10-3 and TRBJ1-1; 10 bases are a match to TRBD1. Per germline, CDR1 ENHRY and CDR2 SYGVKD. Trimming cost V 10 bases and J 4 bases; bases outside gene matches: 6. The CDR3 sequence is 13 residues long. CDR3 protein: CATQTGGVTEAFF. CDR3 nucleotide sequence: TGTGCCACCCAGACAGGGGGCGTCACTGAAGCTTTCTTT.

This rearrangement joins TRBV27 to TRBJ2-7, with D perhaps matching TRBD2 (5 bases). CDR1 is MNHEY, CDR2 SMNVEV, per germline (reference sequence). V lost 3 bases and J 0 bases, leaving 9 bases between the germline ends. The CDR3 has 14 amino acids. As DNA, the CDR3 is TGTGCCAGCAGTTTGGCGGGCTACTCCTACGAGCAGTACTTC. Translated: CASSLAGYSYEQYF.

The CDR3 nucleotides are TGCGCCAGCAGCTCCGCACTAGCGGTGGGAAACAATGAGCAGTTCTTC. It encodes CASSSALAVGNNEQFF. The chain carries TRBV5-1 and TRBJ2-1, with TRBD2 identical over 8 bases. Germline CDR1 reads SGHRS; CDR2 reads YFSETQ. Trimming took 3 bases from V and 5 from J; bases not matched to a gene: 10. This CDR3 spans 16 amino acids. Variable domain in full (rest from reference TRBV5-1 and TRBJ2-1): KAGVTQTPRYLIKTRGQQVTLSCSPISGHRSVSWYQQTPGQGLQFLFEYFSETQRNKGNFPGRFSGRQFSNSRSEMNVSTLELGDSALYLCASSSALAVGNNEQFFGPGTRLTVL.

A few counts support this clone. The V and J genes are TRBV6-5 and TRBJ2-7; maybe TRBD1 (5 bases). Germline-derived CDR1 and CDR2 are MNHEY and SVGAGI. Trimming cost V 5 bases and J 3 bases, with 11 bases left between them. The CDR3 covers 13 residues. The CDR3 bases are TGTGCCAGCAGTAACACAGGTCGCTACGAGCAGTACTTC. Translation: CASSNTGRYEQYF.

The chain joins TRBV5-1 to TRBJ1-1, with D unresolved. In germline, CDR1 is SGHRS, CDR2 YFSETQ. The V and J ends lost 0 bases and 1 base respectively, with 19 bases between them. The CDR3 has 18 amino acids. The CDR3 region is CASSLGHLPLVGNTEAFF. The CDR3 DNA reads TGCGCCAGCAGCTTGGGACATCTGCCCCTGGTGGGGAACACTGAAGCTTTCTTT.

The J gene is TRBJ1-6, the V gene TRBV19; tentatively, D is TRBD1 (5 bases). V was trimmed by 4 bases and J by 0 bases, leaving 10 bases between them. In germline, CDR1 is LNHDA, CDR2 SQIVND (reference sequence). The CDR3 covers 16 residues. The CDR3 protein is CASSSRGNSYNSPLHF. The CDR3 DNA reads TGTGCCAGTAGTAGTCGGGGGAACTCCTATAATTCACCCCTCCACTTT.

The chain combines TRBV6-5 with TRBJ1-4; 10 bases are shared with TRBD1. The CDR3 totals 14 residues. Germline V CDR1 and CDR2: MNHEY, SVGAGI. Trimming cost V 6 bases and J 4 bases; bases outside gene matches: 2. The CDR3 loop is CASSRTGGNEKLFF. CDR3 nucleotides: TGTGCCAGCAGCAGGACAGGGGGTAATGAAAAACTGTTTTTT.

The chain couples TRBV28 to TRBJ1-1; TRBD1 is a possible D gene (5 bases). Germline V lookup: CDR1 MDHEN, CDR2 SYDVKM. Trimming shortened V by 4 bases and J by 4 bases, and 16 bases separated the two germline ends. This CDR3 has 15 amino acids. The DNA for the CDR3 is TGTGCCAGCAGTTCCCCGACAGCATTTTCCACTGAAGCTTTCTTT. As protein: CASSSPTAFSTEAFF.

This clone appeared a few times. The chain uses TRBV5-6 and TRBJ1-1; weak D call: TRBD1 (5 bases). The V gene lost 4 bases and the J gene lost 1 base, with 17 bases spanning the gap. The CDR3 is made up of 16 amino acids. Germline loops: CDR1 SGHDT, CDR2 YYEEEE. This CDR3 is CASSRGPGGRNTEAFF. For the CDR3, the DNA is TGTGCCAGCAGCAGAGGACCCGGGGGGAGGAACACTGAAGCTTTCTTT.

This chain links TRBV21-1 with TRBJ1-2. TRBV21-1 is annotated as a pseudogene. The CDR3 length is 13 residues. As DNA, the CDR3 is TGTGCCAGCAGCAAAGATAGCCCCCAAGGCTACACCTTC. Translating it yields CASSKDSPQGYTF.

In regard to this clone: Other DNA sequences in this sample translate to the same CDR3. The chain joins TRBV7-9 to TRBJ1-5, with D perhaps TRBD1 (5 bases). The CDR3 has 13 residues. Per the germline V gene, CDR1 is SEHNR and CDR2 is FQNEAQ (reference sequence). V was trimmed by 1 base and J by 5 bases, leaving 6 bases between them. The CDR3, as DNA: TGTGCCAGCAGCTTAGGGGGGGATCAGCCCCAGCATTTT. Its protein is CASSLGGDQPQHF.

This clone was counted a single time. A read error may produce the germline difference seen at one junction end. The chain recombines TRBV7-3 with TRBJ2-1, with 11 bases matching TRBD2. Looked up from germline, CDR1 is SGHTA and CDR2 is FQGTGA. The CDR3 totals 15 residues. The CDR3 nucleotides are TGTGCCAGCAGCTCTAGGGTGGCTAGCGGGGGGCCCGAGGTCTTC. Protein sequence: CASSSRVASGGPEVF. Using reference TRBV7-3 and TRBJ2-1 for the parts outside the CDR3, the full variable domain is GAGVSQTPSNKVTEKGKYVELRCDPISGHTALYWYRQSLGQGPEFLIYFQGTGAADDSGLPNDRFFAVRPEGSVSTLKIQRTERGDSAVYLCASSSRVASGGPEVFGPGTRLTVL.

The CDR3 region is CASSGLRGGFYSNQPQHF. CDR3 nucleotides: TGTGCCAGCAGTGGACTGAGAGGGGGCTTTTATAGCAATCAGCCCCAGCATTTT. The chain recombines TRBV25-1 with TRBJ1-5; 7 bases map to TRBD1. The V segment lost 4 bases and the J segment 0 bases; nucleotides outside the gene matches: 12. The length of the CDR3 is 18 residues. CDR1 and CDR2 (germline): MGHDK, SYGVNS.

The chain combines TRBV9 with TRBJ2-3; 7 nucleotides line up with TRBD2. CDR3 length: 15 residues. V gave up 4 bases and J gave up 0 bases; unmatched junction bases: 5. The germline V gene has CDR1 SGDLS and CDR2 YYNGEE. CDR3 DNA: TGTGCCAGCAGCCGCGGGGGAGCTAGCACAGATACGCAGTATTTT. Protein: CASSRGGASTDTQYF.